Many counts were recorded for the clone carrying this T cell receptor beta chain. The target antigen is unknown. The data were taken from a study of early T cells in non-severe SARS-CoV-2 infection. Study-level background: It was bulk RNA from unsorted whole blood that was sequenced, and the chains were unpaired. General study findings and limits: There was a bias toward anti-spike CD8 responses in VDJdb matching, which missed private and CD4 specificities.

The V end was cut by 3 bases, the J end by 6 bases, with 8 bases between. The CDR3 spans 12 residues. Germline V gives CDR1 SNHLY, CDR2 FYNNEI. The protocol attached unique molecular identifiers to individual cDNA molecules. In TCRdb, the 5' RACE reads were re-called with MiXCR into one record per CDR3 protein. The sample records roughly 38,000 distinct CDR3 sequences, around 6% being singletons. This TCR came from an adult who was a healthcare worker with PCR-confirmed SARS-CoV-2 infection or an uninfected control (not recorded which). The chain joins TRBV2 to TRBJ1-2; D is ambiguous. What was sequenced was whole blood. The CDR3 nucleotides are TGTGCCAGCAGTGATCCCCGACATGGCTACACCTTC. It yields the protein CASSDPRHGYTF.